This T cell receptor (beta chain) was captured in a study of blood T cell repertoires in COVID-19. Study as a whole: The study drew acute and convalescent COVID-19 samples from the United States, Italy and Spain. T cells, B-cell-depleted T cells, or PBMCs provided the cDNA or gDNA that served as material.

CDR1 is MNHEY and CDR2 is SMNVEV in the germline V gene (reference sequence). Trimming took off 2 bases at V and 7 bases at J, with 11 bases between the two ends. CDR3 size: 13 residues. Participants were placed into cohorts based on the clinical history they reported. Original analysis: Reference gene primers were amplified, and this amplification served to estimate nucleated cell counts. Method: immunoSEQ multiplex PCR; TCRdb's copy keeps in-frame clones and lacks some. That table is the source of V, J and clone size, and D and trimming were worked out from the DNA. The sample contains roughly 280,000 clones, 70% to 90% of which appear only once.

The TCR was taken from a woman aged 25 to 45 with acute COVID-19. The rearrangement links TRBV27 to TRBJ1-1; D perhaps matches TRBD1 (6 bases). Sequencing was done on a sample of PBMCs or T cells enriched from blood (not recorded which). Here the CDR3 DNA reads TGTGCCAGCAGTTTAAGGGGGTCCTTTGAAGCTTTCTTT. It yields the protein CASSLRGSFEAFF.